The 10 T cell receptor beta chains below come from one sample, sequenced in a study of blood T cell repertoires in COVID-19. Generated by immunoSEQ multiplex PCR, the TCRdb table keeps only in-frame clones and is missing some. Here the sample spans over 150,000 clones, roughly 83% being singletons. Sequencing input: peripheral blood. The receptors stem from an elderly woman with active or convalescent COVID-19.

This rearrangement joins TRBV10-3 to TRBJ1-2; D is perhaps TRBD1 (6 bases). This CDR3 contains 14 residues. V was clipped by 6 bases and J by 8 bases, with 19 bases between them. Germline V lookup: CDR1 ENHRY, CDR2 SYGVKD. As DNA, the CDR3 is TGTGCCATCAGACCCGACAGGTCCAACCTCGGCTACACCTTC. This gives the protein CAIRPDRSNLGYTF.

The genes are TRBV19 and TRBJ1-5; TRBD1 aligns across 10 bases. This CDR3 is 15 amino acids long. Trimming removed 3 bases from V and 8 bases from J; junction bases left unmatched: 7. Germline V gives CDR1 LNHDA, CDR2 SQIVND (reference sequence). The CDR3 loop is CASSMAGDRGEPQHF. In nucleotides, the CDR3 is TGTGCCAGTAGTATGGCCGGGGACAGGGGTGAGCCCCAGCATTTT.

V is TRBV19 and J is TRBJ1-5, with D maybe TRBD1 (5 bases). The V and J ends lost 10 bases and 1 base respectively, with 17 bases between them. The CDR3 runs to 15 residues. Per the germline V gene, CDR1 is LNHDA and CDR2 is SQIVND (reference sequence). CDR3 protein: CATSGGWASNQPQHF. CDR3 coding DNA: TGTGCCACCTCGGGGGGGTGGGCGAGCAATCAGCCCCAGCATTTT.

The V and J genes are TRBV5-6 and TRBJ2-7; 10 positions match TRBD1. V gave up 2 bases and J gave up 6 bases; unmatched junction bases: 5. This CDR3 region has 14 residues. Germline V lookup: CDR1 SGHDT, CDR2 YYEEEE. CDR3 amino acids: CASSFRDRGGEQYF. CDR3 sequence (DNA): TGTGCCAGCAGCTTCCGGGACAGGGGAGGCGAGCAGTACTTC.

The chain links TRBV10-3 to TRBJ1-5; a weak D match, TRBD1 (6 bases). CDR1 ENHRY and CDR2 SYGVKD come from the germline V gene. V lost 0 bases to trimming and J lost 10 bases, with 10 bases between them. This CDR3 spans 13 amino acids. In nucleotides, the CDR3 is TGTGCCATCAGTGAGTCGCAGGGGTCACCCCAGCATTTT. Translated, it gives CAISESQGSPQHF.

This chain uses TRBV6-5 with TRBJ1-1, with 9 bases aligning to TRBD1. The CDR3 is made up of 13 amino acids. The ends lost 6 bases at V and 10 bases at J; junction bases unmatched: 9. Germline lookup yields CDR1 MNHEY and CDR2 SVGAGI. Here the CDR3 reads CASRDRGTGLAFF. CDR3 DNA sequence: TGTGCCAGCAGAGACAGGGGGACAGGGTTAGCTTTCTTT.

The chain links TRBV10-3 to TRBJ1-2, with 7 bases fitting TRBD1. The CDR3 has 14 residues. CDR1 and CDR2 (germline): ENHRY, SYGVKD. Unmatched junction bases numbered 11, after V lost 7 bases and J lost 6 bases. The CDR3 bases are TGTGCCATCACATTCCGGCCAGGGGGAGATGGCTACACCTTC. Amino acids: CAITFRPGGDGYTF.

The CDR3 bases are TGTGCCAGCAGTGAGCAGGGAGGCAACACTGAAGCTTTCTTT. The encoded protein is CASSEQGGNTEAFF. The chain couples TRBV2 to TRBJ1-1; a weak D match, TRBD1 (5 bases). Germline V gives CDR1 SNHLY, CDR2 FYNNEI. V lost 3 bases and J 2 bases, leaving 10 bases between the germline ends. The CDR3 consists of 14 residues.

This clone was observed a single time. The chain recombines TRBV5-5 with TRBJ1-2; D gene uncertain. Germline assignment: CDR1 SGHKS and CDR2 YYEKEE (reference sequence). V was cut by 0 bases and J by 4 bases, with 19 bases left in between. This CDR3 has 17 amino acids. CDR3 amino acids: CASSLEFPGMSSYGYTF. CDR3 DNA: TGTGCCAGCAGCTTGGAGTTCCCGGGTATGTCATCCTATGGCTACACCTTC.

The V gene is TRBV7-9, the J gene TRBJ1-4; possibly TRBD1 for D (5 bases). Germline CDR1 SEHNR, CDR2 FQNEAQ (reference sequence). This CDR3 comprises 13 residues. The V gene lost 5 bases and the J gene lost 4 bases, with 8 bases spanning the gap. CDR3 in DNA: TGTGCCAGCAGCCCCGACAGTAATGAAAAACTGTTTTTT. Its protein product is CASSPDSNEKLFF.